This T cell receptor (beta chain) is drawn from a study of CD8+CD57+ T cells in acquired aplastic anemia. Turning to the study itself: Sorted CD4+ and CD8+ cells yielded DNA averaging approximately 3.5 ug. General study findings and limits: Fewer than 35 CD8+ CDR3 sequences occurred in both the patients and the controls. Patients were compared with controls for CD8+ Simpson's diversity, and no significant difference emerged.

Genomic DNA acted as the template from which TCR beta VDJ combination and CDR3 sequence profiling were carried out. TCRdb reprocessed the reads via MiXCR and lists one record per CDR3 protein. The repertoire holds about 220,000 distinct CDR3 sequences, more than 40% seen once, with 7% to 10% in the top ten. This clonotype occurred many times. The antigen is unknown. Before being chosen for sequencing, patients had shown CD8+CD57+ cell expansion by flow cytometry. Germline lookup yields CDR1 MNHEY and CDR2 SVGEGT. The V end lost 4 bases, the J end lost 8 bases, and 15 bases lay between the germline ends. This CDR3 has 15 amino acids.

The rearrangement links TRBV6-2 or TRBV6-3 to TRBJ1-6; a possible D gene is TRBD1 (5 bases). The sample was sorted CD4+, CD8+, or CD8+CD57+ T cells (not recorded which) from PBMCs. The receptor's source is a human donor with aplastic anemia. The CDR3 DNA reads as TGTGCCAGCAGTTGGCTGCGGGACTTCGATTCACCCCTCCACTTT. Protein sequence: CASSWLRDFDSPLHF.